Detailed here is one T cell receptor (beta chain). The antigen remains undetermined. These data belong to a study of vaccination effects on CD4 cells after COVID-19. Study-level points and caveats: Marked contraction was observed in infection-induced and vaccine-induced clones late after vaccination.

CDR3 length equals 16 residues. The V gene's germline CDR1 is SGHDT and CDR2 YYEEEE. Trimming cost V 0 bases and J 2 bases, with 14 bases left between them. Using viral peptide pools, the ViraFEST assay grew out antigen-specific CD4+ T cells prior to sequencing. Subsequent to ten to eleven days of culture, CD4+ T cells were isolated. Testing of the vaccine recipients showed negative nucleocapsid antibodies and no prior SARS-CoV-2 infection. The researchers cultured some 2 million PBMC per well with around 9.2 IU/ml IL-2 and roughly 10 ug/ml peptides. On day 3 and again on day 7, half the medium was replaced with IL-2 medium. TCRdb's table, derived via immunoSEQ multiplex PCR, lists solely in-frame clones and lacks some. The repertoire has 50,000 to 60,000 clones, roughly 76% of them found once; the top ten carry about 16%.

Sequenced here: CD4+ T cells from PBMCs cultured with SARS-CoV-2 spike peptides, sampled before COVID-19 vaccination. The gene calls are TRBV5-6 and TRBJ1-1; D uncertain. The TCR was taken from a human donor who received a COVID-19 vaccine. The DNA of the CDR3 is TGTGCCAGCAGCTTGGACGGTCCGGTCGGAAACACTGAAGCTTTCTTT. This encodes CASSLDGPVGNTEAFF.